The clone carrying this T cell receptor beta chain showed up just a few times. The antigen is unknown. Trimming cost V 5 bases and J 4 bases, with 20 bases left between them. CDR3 length: 15 amino acids. Germline V lookup: CDR1 GTSNPN, CDR2 SVGIG (reference sequence). TCRdb used MiXCR to reprocess the 5' RACE reads, holding one entry per CDR3 protein. This table holds 350,000 to 500,000 distinct CDR3 sequences, more than 20% found once. The entry originates in a study of T-cell memory formation after mild COVID-19. Study in general: Largely donor-specific sequence clusters came from a couple of donors.

Findings and caveats of the study: Clones contracting across day 15 to 85 had a balanced CD4/CD8 profile; later expanding clones leaned CD4+. Memory cells collected pre-infection included some clones that later responded, suggesting cross-reactive memory joined.

The chain has TRBV30 and TRBJ1-1; tentatively, D is TRBD1 (5 bases). This receptor was taken from an adult woman who had mild COVID-19 (a few samples of this study predate the infection). Cell type and time point are not known. Sequencing was performed on PBMCs or a T cell subset sorted from them (not recorded which). The CDR3 loop is CAWAIRTAGGTEAFF. CDR3 nucleotide sequence: TGTGCCTGGGCAATCAGAACAGCTGGGGGCACTGAAGCTTTCTTT.